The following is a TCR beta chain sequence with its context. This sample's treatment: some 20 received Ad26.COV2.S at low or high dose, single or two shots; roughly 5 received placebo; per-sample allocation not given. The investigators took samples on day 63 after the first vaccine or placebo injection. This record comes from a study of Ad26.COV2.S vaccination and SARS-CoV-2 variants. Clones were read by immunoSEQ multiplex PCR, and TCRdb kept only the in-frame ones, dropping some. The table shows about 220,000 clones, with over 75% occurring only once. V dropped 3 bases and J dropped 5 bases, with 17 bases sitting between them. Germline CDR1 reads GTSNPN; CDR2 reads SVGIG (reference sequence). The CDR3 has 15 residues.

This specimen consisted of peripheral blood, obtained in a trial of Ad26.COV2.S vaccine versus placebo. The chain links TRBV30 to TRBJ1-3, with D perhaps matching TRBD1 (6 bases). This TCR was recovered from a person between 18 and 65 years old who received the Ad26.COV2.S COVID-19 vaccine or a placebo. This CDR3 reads CAWSPLVDSRNTIYF. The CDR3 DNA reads TGTGCCTGGAGCCCCCTCGTGGACAGCAGAAACACCATATATTTT.